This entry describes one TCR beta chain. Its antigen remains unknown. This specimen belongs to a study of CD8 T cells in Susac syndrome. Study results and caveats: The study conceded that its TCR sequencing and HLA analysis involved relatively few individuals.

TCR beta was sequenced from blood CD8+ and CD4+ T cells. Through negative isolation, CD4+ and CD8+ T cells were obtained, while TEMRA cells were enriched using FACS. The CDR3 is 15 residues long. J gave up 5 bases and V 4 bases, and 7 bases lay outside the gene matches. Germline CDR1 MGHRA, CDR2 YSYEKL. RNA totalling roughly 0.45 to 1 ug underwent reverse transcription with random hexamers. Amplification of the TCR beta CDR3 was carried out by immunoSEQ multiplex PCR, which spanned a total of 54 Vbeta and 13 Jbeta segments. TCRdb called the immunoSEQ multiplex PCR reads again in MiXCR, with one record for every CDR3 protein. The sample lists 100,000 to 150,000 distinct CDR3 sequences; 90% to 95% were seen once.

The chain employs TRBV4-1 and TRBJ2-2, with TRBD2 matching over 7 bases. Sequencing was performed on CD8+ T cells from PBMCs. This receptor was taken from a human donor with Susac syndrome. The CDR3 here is CASSPTAGVTGELFF. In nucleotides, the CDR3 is TGCGCCAGCAGCCCGACCGCGGGAGTTACCGGGGAGCTGTTTTTT.